The clone carrying this T cell receptor (beta chain) was seen once. Antigen unknown. The junction does not match germline at one end; this may be a read error. The CDR3 covers 16 residues. Germline V gives CDR1 SEHNR, CDR2 FQNEAQ (reference sequence). These data come from a study of cytomegalovirus exposure and HLA in healthy donors. PCR employed 60 Vbeta and 13 Jbeta primers. Data came from immunoSEQ multiplex PCR; TCRdb stores just in-frame clones and leaves some out. The sample contains more than 85,000 clones, roughly 80% of which appear only once. The study, taken as a whole, reports: In an earlier analysis, about 87% or about 30%: the productive usage of most TCR beta V segments. Several of the most significant clusters appeared linked to common viral pathogens, based on a later analysis.

As for the donors, each was a healthy bone marrow donor. Though nominally healthy at sampling, donors likely had unrecorded immune exposures. This TCR was recovered from a man aged 25-45 years in good health and CMV-seropositive. The chain recombines TRBV7-9 with TRBJ2-1; D is possibly TRBD2 (5 bases). Sequencing input: PBMCs. CDR3 sequence: CSSSLRGLGSYNEQFF. In nucleotides, the CDR3 is TGTTCCAGCAGCTTAAGAGGGTTGGGGTCCTACAATGAGCAGTTCTTC.